The rows below give T cell receptor beta chains drawn from one sample of a study of blood T cell repertoires in COVID-19. Here immunoSEQ multiplex PCR was the method, and the copy in TCRdb shows in-frame clones only, minus some. The table records roughly 150,000 clones, roughly 88% of them present only once. Sample: peripheral blood. The origin of the receptors is a woman aged 45-65 years in a cohort sampled during active or convalescent COVID-19. CDR3s leave out the opening cysteine and the closing phenylalanine or tryptophan. Fields, in order: D gene, V gene, clone size, J gene, CDR3 protein. D genes are given only for firm matches. Clone size, where shown, is once, few, many, or a class for clones that have expanded.

D gene: TRBD1
V gene: TRBV6-5
clone size: once
J gene: TRBJ2-7
CDR3 protein: ASRISGTASYEQY

D gene: TRBD1
V gene: TRBV11-3
clone size: -
J gene: TRBJ2-1
CDR3 protein: ASSLGDRSDNEQF

D gene: TRBD1
V gene: TRBV12-3/TRBV12-4
clone size: few
J gene: TRBJ1-1
CDR3 protein: ASSGQGAEAF

D gene: TRBD1
V gene: TRBV3-1/TRBV3-2
clone size: once
J gene: TRBJ2-5
CDR3 protein: ASSQRLGSTGTKETQY

D gene: -
V gene: TRBV4-1
clone size: -
J gene: TRBJ1-4
CDR3 protein: ASSQGAYEKLF

D gene: TRBD1
V gene: TRBV7-3
clone size: -
J gene: TRBJ2-3
CDR3 protein: ASSSGQGGDTQY

D gene: -
V gene: TRBV19
clone size: -
J gene: TRBJ1-6
CDR3 protein: ASSRAQGRNSPLH

D gene: -
V gene: TRBV7-2
clone size: -
J gene: TRBJ2-7
CDR3 protein: ASSARDWHEQY

D gene: TRBD1
V gene: TRBV6-5
clone size: -
J gene: TRBJ1-1
CDR3 protein: ASRWTGGYTEAF

D gene: -
V gene: TRBV6-5
clone size: -
J gene: TRBJ2-7
CDR3 protein: ASSYGQSYEQY

D gene: -
V gene: TRBV9
clone size: -
J gene: TRBJ2-1
CDR3 protein: ASSPMSRYNEQF

D gene: TRBD1
V gene: TRBV7-6
clone size: -
J gene: TRBJ1-5
CDR3 protein: ASSIGGPGSLMQPQH

D gene: -
V gene: TRBV3-1/TRBV3-2
clone size: -
J gene: TRBJ2-5
CDR3 protein: ASSQDRGLWETQY

D gene: TRBD1
V gene: TRBV7-9
clone size: -
J gene: TRBJ2-1
CDR3 protein: ASSLEAGTGFREQF

D gene: -
V gene: TRBV10-3
clone size: once
J gene: TRBJ2-7
CDR3 protein: AIRGAGGEQY

D gene: -
V gene: TRBV6-4
clone size: once
J gene: TRBJ1-2
CDR3 protein: ASSDSPLRGTHGYT

D gene: TRBD1
V gene: TRBV4-1
clone size: -
J gene: TRBJ1-5
CDR3 protein: ASSQDPGQLNQPQH

D gene: -
V gene: TRBV4-3
clone size: -
J gene: TRBJ2-2
CDR3 protein: ASSQDPSYTGELF

D gene: -
V gene: TRBV6-6
clone size: few
J gene: TRBJ2-5
CDR3 protein: ASTSRRGQETQY

D gene: TRBD1
V gene: TRBV18
clone size: -
J gene: TRBJ2-2
CDR3 protein: ASSPRDRAVTGELF

D gene: -
V gene: TRBV7-2
clone size: -
J gene: TRBJ1-4
CDR3 protein: ASSSTRGGSEKLF

D gene: -
V gene: TRBV5-4
clone size: -
J gene: TRBJ1-1
CDR3 protein: ASSLDSKPDTEAF

D gene: -
V gene: TRBV18
clone size: -
J gene: TRBJ2-7
CDR3 protein: ASSPAGLPYEQY

D gene: TRBD1
V gene: TRBV5-1
clone size: -
J gene: TRBJ1-1
CDR3 protein: ASTSTGEGTEAF

D gene: TRBD1
V gene: TRBV27
clone size: -
J gene: TRBJ1-1
CDR3 protein: ASSFGQGNTEAF

D gene: -
V gene: TRBV21-1
clone size: -
J gene: TRBJ1-2
CDR3 protein: ASSKLNWGPIFYGYT

D gene: -
V gene: TRBV12-5
clone size: -
J gene: TRBJ1-5
CDR3 protein: ASGFGGQPQH

D gene: -
V gene: TRBV2
clone size: -
J gene: TRBJ1-2
CDR3 protein: ASRAGGDYGYT

D gene: TRBD1
V gene: TRBV7-2
clone size: -
J gene: TRBJ2-7
CDR3 protein: ASSTGQGAFYEQY

D gene: TRBD2
V gene: TRBV7-6
clone size: few
J gene: TRBJ2-1
CDR3 protein: ASSLAGTSGAYNEQF

D gene: -
V gene: TRBV9
clone size: -
J gene: TRBJ1-1
CDR3 protein: ASSGDPGGYAEAF

D gene: TRBD1
V gene: TRBV10-3
clone size: -
J gene: TRBJ1-2
CDR3 protein: AISEDRVQVYT

D gene: -
V gene: TRBV6-5
clone size: -
J gene: TRBJ2-5
CDR3 protein: ASSGQTLGTQY

D gene: -
V gene: TRBV5-4
clone size: -
J gene: TRBJ1-1
CDR3 protein: ASSLSGEEAF

D gene: -
V gene: TRBV6-5
clone size: -
J gene: TRBJ1-1
CDR3 protein: ASSPTGPMNTEAF

D gene: -
V gene: TRBV29-1
clone size: -
J gene: TRBJ2-1
CDR3 protein: SVAGGPTSYNEQF

D gene: TRBD2
V gene: TRBV30
clone size: -
J gene: TRBJ2-7
CDR3 protein: AWRGLAGVEQY

D gene: -
V gene: TRBV25-1
clone size: -
J gene: TRBJ1-2
CDR3 protein: ASSGIGSPNYGYT

D gene: -
V gene: TRBV10-3
clone size: -
J gene: TRBJ2-2
CDR3 protein: AISESGQRHTGELF

D gene: TRBD1
V gene: TRBV2
clone size: -
J gene: TRBJ1-6
CDR3 protein: ASSEAGTANSPLH

D gene: -
V gene: TRBV7-2
clone size: -
J gene: TRBJ1-1
CDR3 protein: ASSFELILNTEAF

D gene: -
V gene: TRBV5-1
clone size: many
J gene: TRBJ1-1
CDR3 protein: ASPGQNTEAF

D gene: TRBD1
V gene: TRBV30
clone size: -
J gene: TRBJ1-6
CDR3 protein: AWSGGQFPRTYNSPLH

D gene: -
V gene: TRBV30
clone size: -
J gene: TRBJ1-4
CDR3 protein: AWSSKGATNEKLF

D gene: -
V gene: TRBV28
clone size: -
J gene: TRBJ2-5
CDR3 protein: ASSPLTEQETQY

D gene: -
V gene: TRBV6-5
clone size: -
J gene: TRBJ1-5
CDR3 protein: ATTGGAQQPQH

D gene: TRBD2
V gene: TRBV5-1
clone size: -
J gene: TRBJ2-3
CDR3 protein: ASSLRASGGTRTDTQY

D gene: -
V gene: TRBV6-4
clone size: -
J gene: TRBJ1-1
CDR3 protein: ASSDQVNTEAF

D gene: -
V gene: TRBV7-6
clone size: -
J gene: TRBJ1-1
CDR3 protein: ASSFRGNTEAF

D gene: -
V gene: TRBV6-5
clone size: -
J gene: TRBJ1-4
CDR3 protein: ASSYGRGREKLF

D gene: -
V gene: TRBV27
clone size: -
J gene: TRBJ1-1
CDR3 protein: ASSQGVSMGEAF

D gene: -
V gene: TRBV12-3/TRBV12-4
clone size: -
J gene: TRBJ1-5
CDR3 protein: ASSLRVQPQH

D gene: -
V gene: TRBV5-4
clone size: -
J gene: TRBJ2-1
CDR3 protein: ASSLGGPPSFSYNEQF

D gene: -
V gene: TRBV5-1
clone size: -
J gene: TRBJ2-7
CDR3 protein: ASSLGRGPDEQY